This record concerns one TCR beta chain sequence. The antigen remains unidentified. The ends were cut back, 1 base at V and 3 bases at J, with 10 bases in the middle. Germline CDR1 reads KGHSH; CDR2 reads LQKENI. The CDR3 runs to 15 residues. The primer mix had 52 TRBV and 13 TRBJ primers. Sequenced by immunoSEQ multiplex PCR; TCRdb stores in-frame clones only, minus some. The sample holds tens of thousands of clones; over 85% are singletons and the top ten take roughly 3.5%. The data are from a study of regulatory T cells. Study-wide points: Control CD8+ cells showed a nonsignificant trend toward higher Shannon entropy than patient CD8+ cells.

Patients aged 2 to 39 years had fewer naive and more memory CD4+ and CD8+ T cells. The sequence came from a child between 2 and 9 years old with CD3G deficiency. The V gene is TRBV18, the J gene TRBJ2-1, with D perhaps given as TRBD1 or TRBD2 (6 bases each). The specimen was CD8+ T cells sorted from blood. CDR3 region: CASSPQRGRYNEQFF. The CDR3 DNA sequence: TGTGCCAGCTCACCACAACGGGGGCGCTACAATGAGCAGTTCTTC.